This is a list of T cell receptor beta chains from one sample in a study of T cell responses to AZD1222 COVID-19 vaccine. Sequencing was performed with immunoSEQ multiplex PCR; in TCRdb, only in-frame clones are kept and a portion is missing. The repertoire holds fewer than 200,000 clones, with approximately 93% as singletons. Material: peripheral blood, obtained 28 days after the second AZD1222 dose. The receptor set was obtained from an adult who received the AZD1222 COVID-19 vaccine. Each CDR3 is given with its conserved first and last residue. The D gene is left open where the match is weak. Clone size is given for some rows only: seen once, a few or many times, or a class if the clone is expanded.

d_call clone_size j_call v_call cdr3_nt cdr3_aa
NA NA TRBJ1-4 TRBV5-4 TGTGCCAGCAGCTTGGAGGGCAGGGTTAATGAAAAACTGTTTTTT CASSLEGRVNEKLFF
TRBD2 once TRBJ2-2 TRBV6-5 TGTGCCAGCAGTTACGGTATCTCGGGAGGCACCGGGGAGCTGTTTTTT CASSYGISGGTGELFF
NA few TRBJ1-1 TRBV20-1 TGCAGTGCTAGTGTATCTGGGCCGAACACTGAAGCTTTCTTT CSASVSGPNTEAFF
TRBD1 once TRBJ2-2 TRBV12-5 TGTGCTAGTGGTTCGTTTGGGGACAGAAAACCGAACACCGGGGAGCTGTTTTTT CASGSFGDRKPNTGELFF
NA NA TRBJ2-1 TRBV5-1 TGCGCCAGCAGCTTGGGAACTGGGGGGGCGTCTGGGTTCGATGAGCAGTTCTTC CASSLGTGGASGFDEQFF
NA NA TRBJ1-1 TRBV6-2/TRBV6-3 TGTGCCAGCAGTACCAGAACAGGGAGGAACACTGAAGCTTTCTTT CASSTRTGRNTEAFF
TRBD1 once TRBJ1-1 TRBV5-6 TGTGCCAGCAGCAGTCGGACAGGGATAATCGCTTTCTTT CASSSRTGIIAFF
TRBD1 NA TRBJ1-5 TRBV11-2 TGTGCCAGCAGCCATACAGGGGTGAATCAGCCCCAGCATTTT CASSHTGVNQPQHF
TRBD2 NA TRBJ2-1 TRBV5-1 TGCGCCAGCAGCCCCGTGGGGGGGGGCAATGAGCAGTTCTTC CASSPVGGGNEQFF
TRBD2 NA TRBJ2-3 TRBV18 TGTGCCAGCTCACCAGGACTAGCGGGAGGCACAGATACGCAGTATTTT CASSPGLAGGTDTQYF
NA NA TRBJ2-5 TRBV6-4 TGTGCCAGCAGTAGGAACAGGGAGGAGACCCAGTACTTC CASSRNREETQYF
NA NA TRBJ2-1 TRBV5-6 TGTGCCAGCAGCGGGCAGGGGTCTTACAATGAGCAGTTCTTC CASSGQGSYNEQFF
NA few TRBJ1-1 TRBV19 TGTGCCAGTAGTATTGCGGTAGGGGTGGGCACTGAAGCTTTCTTT CASSIAVGVGTEAFF
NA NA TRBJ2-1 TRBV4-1 TGCGCCAGCAGCCAAGGAGAGGGGATGGGATACAATGAGCAGTTCTTC CASSQGEGMGYNEQFF
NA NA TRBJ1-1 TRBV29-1 TGCAGCGTTGAATTAGGGGGATTGAACACTGAAGCTTTCTTT CSVELGGLNTEAFF
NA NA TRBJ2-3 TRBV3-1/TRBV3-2 TGTGCCAGCAGCCAACCCCTAGTTGGAGATACGCAGTATTTT CASSQPLVGDTQYF
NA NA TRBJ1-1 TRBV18 TGTGCCAGCTCACCTTCGGTTGGGAACACTGAAGCTTTCTTT CASSPSVGNTEAFF
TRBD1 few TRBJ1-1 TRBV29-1 TGCAGCGTCCCCGGGGACAGACCTCTCGGATCTGAAGCTTTCTTT CSVPGDRPLGSEAFF
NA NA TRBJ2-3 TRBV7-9 TGTGCCAGCAGCTCAACCAACACAGATACGCAGTATTTT CASSSTNTDTQYF
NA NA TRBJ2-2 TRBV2 TGTGCCAGCAGTGAAGGGTGGCCAGGACGCACCGGGGAGCTGTTTTTT CASSEGWPGRTGELFF
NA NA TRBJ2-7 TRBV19 TGTGCCAGTAGTCCAGAGGGGCGGGCCAGACCCTCCTACGAGCAGTACTTC CASSPEGRARPSYEQYF
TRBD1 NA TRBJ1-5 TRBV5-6 TGTGCCAGCAGCGAATCGGGACAGCACAATCAGCCCCAGCATTTT CASSESGQHNQPQHF
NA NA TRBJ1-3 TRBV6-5 TGTGCCAGCAGTCGGACAGACTCTGGAAACACCATATATTTT CASSRTDSGNTIYF
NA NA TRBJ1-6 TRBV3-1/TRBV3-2 TGTGCCAGCAGCCGGTCTAGGGAAGCCTATAATTCACCCCTCCACTTT CASSRSREAYNSPLHF
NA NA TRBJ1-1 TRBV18 TGTGCCAGCTCACCCCGTAGGCAGTTTGAAGCTTTCTTT CASSPRRQFEAFF
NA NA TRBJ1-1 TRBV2 TGTGCCAGCCGGACGGAGCAGTACACTGAAGCTTTCTTT CASRTEQYTEAFF
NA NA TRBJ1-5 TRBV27 TGTGCCAGCAGTCCTCAGCAGGGGAACTATCAGCCCCAGCATTTT CASSPQQGNYQPQHF
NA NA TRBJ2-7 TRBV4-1 TGCGCCAGCAGCCAAAGGGACACCTCCTACGAGCAGTACTTC CASSQRDTSYEQYF
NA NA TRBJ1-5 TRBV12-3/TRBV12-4 TGTGCCAGCAGTAAGTATAGCAATCAGCCCCAGCATTTT CASSKYSNQPQHF
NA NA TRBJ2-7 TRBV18 TGTGCCAGCTCTCTGGGCCCTCGACTAAATGACTACGAGCAGTACTTC CASSLGPRLNDYEQYF
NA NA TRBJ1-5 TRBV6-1 TGTGCCAGCAGTGAACATAACGAGAGCAATCAGCCCCAGCATTTT CASSEHNESNQPQHF
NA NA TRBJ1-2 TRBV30 TGTGCCTGGAGTCCCAGGGAGCGAAATGGCTACACCTTC CAWSPRERNGYTF
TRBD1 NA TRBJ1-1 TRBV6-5 TGTGCCAGCAGATTACAGGGGGCGGGGGCCACTGAAGCTTTCTTT CASRLQGAGATEAFF
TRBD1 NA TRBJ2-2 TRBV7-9 TGTGCCAGCAGCGCGCGACAGGGAACGAACACCGGGGAGCTGTTTTTT CASSARQGTNTGELFF
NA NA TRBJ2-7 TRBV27 TGTGCCACCCGGGACAACACCTACGAGCAGTACTTC CATRDNTYEQYF
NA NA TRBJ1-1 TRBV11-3 TGTGCCAGCAGCACAACAGGGCGGGCTGAAGCTTTCTTT CASSTTGRAEAFF
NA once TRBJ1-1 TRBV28 TGTGCCAGCAGTTCGAGGGGATCGTCGAACACTGAAGCTTTCTTT CASSSRGSSNTEAFF
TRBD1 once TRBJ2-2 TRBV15 TGTGCCACCAGCAGAGGGACCGGACAGGCCCTGGGCACCGGGGAGCTGTTTTTT CATSRGTGQALGTGELFF
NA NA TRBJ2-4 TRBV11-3 TGTGCCAGCAGCTTGGGCCCAGGGGACATTCAGTACTTC CASSLGPGDIQYF
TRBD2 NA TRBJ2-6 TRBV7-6 TGTGCCAGCAGCTTATTGGGGGGGGGAACTCCCCACAGGGCCAACGTCCTGACTTTC CASSLLGGGTPHRANVLTF